What follows describes a single T cell receptor (beta chain). Each subset's genomic DNA was split evenly across several immunoSEQ plates. Using immunoSEQ multiplex PCR, the repertoire was profiled, and TCRdb retains in-frame clones only, with some absent. The sample has about 1,500,000 clones, roughly 95% seen once. This sample is part of a study of shared clonotypes between healthy human individuals. Study-wide background: Participating donors consisted of two women and a few men aged 18 to 49. Each donor had three CD4 naive, three CD4 memory, two CD8 naive and one CD8 memory plate.

The CDR3 loop spans 14 amino acids. The J segment lost 7 bases and the V segment lost 1 base, leaving 7 bases of the junction unmatched. CDR1 and CDR2 from the germline V gene are SEHNR and FQNEAQ (reference sequence). A CD45RA+ naive subset and a CD45RA-negative memory subset were split from CD4+ cells. Source material: naive CD4+ T cells sorted from blood. Subset reported: CD45RA+ positively selected. The clonotype comes from a young man in good health. This rearrangement joins TRBV7-9 to TRBJ2-7; 7 bases agree with TRBD2. CDR3 amino acids: CASSLGGGSWEQYF. CDR3 bases: TGTGCCAGCAGCTTAGGTGGCGGGAGTTGGGAGCAGTACTTC. The variable domain in full, completed from reference TRBV7-9 and TRBJ2-7, reads DTGVSQNPRHKITKRGQNVTFRCDPISEHNRLYWYRQTLGQGPEFLTYFQNEAQLEKSRLLSDRFSAERPKGSFSTLEIQRTEQGDSAMYLCASSLGGGSWEQYFGPGTRLTVT.